This T cell receptor beta chain was observed in a study of T-cell memory formation after mild COVID-19. Study overall: Clustering of TCRs was largely donor specific.

Each CDR3 protein is one row after TCRdb ran MiXCR on the 5' RACE reads. The table has 540,000 or so distinct CDR3 sequences, roughly 20% seen once. Overall study findings and caveats: Nothing showed for sure that second-wave clones peaking on day 37 were SARS-CoV-2 specific. Mainly in CM and EM were contracting CD4+ clones; CD8+ were in EMRA.

CDR3 length: 14 amino acids. Germline V gives CDR1 SGHRS, CDR2 YFSETQ. The ends lost 4 bases at V and 5 bases at J; junction bases unmatched: 7. A remark on this clonotype: Its antigen is not identified.

The sequenced sample consisted of PBMCs or a T cell subset sorted from them (not recorded which). J is TRBJ2-7 and V is TRBV5-1, with 9 nucleotides matching TRBD1. The origin of this receptor is an adult woman who had mild COVID-19 (a few samples of this study predate the infection). Cell type and time point are not known. As DNA, the CDR3 is TGCGCCAGCAGCCTCCACAGGACAGGGGACGAGCAGTACTTC. Encoded protein: CASSLHRTGDEQYF.